This entry lists 29 T cell receptor beta chains sequenced from one sample in a study of shared clonotypes between healthy human individuals. Only CD45RO-negative cells positively selected for CCR7 counted as naive CD8 cells, so terminally differentiated effector memory CD45RA+ cells were excluded. Only in-frame clones appear in the TCRdb table, and some are missing; sequencing was by immunoSEQ multiplex PCR. The sample has around 2,000,000 clones, about 94% seen once; the top ten hold roughly 1.1%. Input material: naive CD8+ T cells sorted from blood. These receptors were taken from a man in his late teens or twenties in good health.

With respect to this clone: Possible read error: a much larger clone is one base away. The sample holds other DNA sequences that translate to the same CDR3. The CDR3 loop reads CASSVGPNTEAFF. The CDR3 DNA follows: TGTGCCAGCAGCGTAGGACCCAACACTGAAGCTTTCTTT. V and J are TRBV9 and TRBJ1-1; no clear D. The CDR3 covers 13 residues. Germline values: CDR1 SGDLS, CDR2 YYNGEE. Between the trimmed V and J ends, which lost 0 bases and 2 bases, there was a span of 5 bases.

The chain couples TRBV9 to TRBJ2-1; 9 bases line up with TRBD1. CDR1 is SGDLS, CDR2 YYNGEE, per germline. The J segment lost 6 bases and the V segment lost 5 bases, leaving 9 bases of the junction unmatched. The CDR3 sequence is 15 residues long. The CDR3 loop reads CASSRAGTGRNEQFF. CDR3 nucleotides: TGTGCCAGCAGTCGTGCCGGGACAGGGCGCAATGAGCAGTTCTTC.

The J gene is TRBJ2-3, the V gene TRBV4-1; D gene unclear. V was pared by 0 bases and J by 6 bases, with 4 bases between. CDR3 length equals 12 residues. CDR1 is MGHRA and CDR2 is YSYEKL in the germline V gene. The CDR3 DNA follows: TGCGCCAGCAGCCAAGAGGACGATACGCAGTATTTT. Amino acid sequence: CASSQEDDTQYF.

To note about this clone: The identical CDR3 is also encoded by other nucleotide sequences in the sample. This sequence joins TRBV11-2 and TRBJ1-4, with D uncertain. V was clipped by 1 base and J by 6 bases, with 3 bases between them. CDR1 is SGHAT, CDR2 FQNNGV, per germline. The CDR3 has 12 residues. CDR3 sequence reads: CASSLGHEKLFF. In DNA, the CDR3 is TGTGCCAGCAGCTTAGGGCATGAAAAACTGTTTTTT.

This clone has only one observation. The chain recombines TRBV2 with TRBJ2-2; 8 bases map to TRBD1. Per the germline V gene, CDR1 is SNHLY and CDR2 is FYNNEI. The CDR3 spans 13 residues. Trimming removed 9 bases from V and 2 bases from J; junction bases left unmatched: 2. CDR3 loop: CARGQANTGELFF. DNA of the CDR3: TGTGCCAGGGGACAGGCAAACACCGGGGAGCTGTTTTTT.

The genes are TRBV7-9 and TRBJ2-7, with D possibly being TRBD2 (6 bases). This CDR3 contains 15 residues. Germline loops: CDR1 SEHNR, CDR2 FQNEAQ (reference sequence). Trimming left V 0 bases short and J 5 bases short, with 14 bases between. DNA for the CDR3: TGTGCCAGCAGCTTAGCGGAGGGAGGAGTCCACGAGCAGTACTTC. Translated: CASSLAEGGVHEQYF.

This chain links TRBV4-1 with TRBJ2-1; D possibly corresponds to TRBD2 (5 bases). The CDR3 runs 13 residues. V gave up 4 bases and J gave up 9 bases, with 13 bases separating them. The germline V gene has CDR1 MGHRA and CDR2 YSYEKL. In DNA form, the CDR3 reads TGCGCCAGCAGCCTTACTAGATCTAGTGAGCAGTTCTTC. Translating gives CASSLTRSSEQFF.

This clone was seen ten or more times. The same CDR3 arises from other DNA sequences in this sample as well. The rearrangement uses TRBV30 and TRBJ2-7; TRBD1 aligns across 11 bases. The CDR3 has 16 residues. With 1 base clipped from V and 5 bases from J, the junction kept 10 bases outside the gene matches. Germline V gene lookup returns CDR1 GTSNPN and CDR2 SVGIG (reference sequence). Here the CDR3 reads CAWSAHRTGGFDEQYF. CDR3 DNA: TGTGCCTGGAGTGCCCACCGGACAGGGGGCTTCGACGAGCAGTACTTC.

The chain combines TRBV19 with TRBJ2-1; D not certain. CDR1 and CDR2 from the germline V gene are LNHDA and SQIVND (reference sequence). The CDR3 runs 13 residues. The ends were cut back, 3 bases at V and 5 bases at J, with 8 bases in the middle. CDR3 in amino acids: CASSIISNNEQFF. As DNA, the CDR3 is TGTGCCAGTAGTATTATCAGCAACAATGAGCAGTTCTTC.

The chain combines TRBV4-1 with TRBJ2-7; 7 nucleotides agree with TRBD1. This CDR3 is built from 13 residues. J was trimmed by 3 bases and V by 6 bases; bases with no gene match: 5. Germline V gives CDR1 MGHRA, CDR2 YSYEKL. CDR3 coding DNA: TGCGCCAGCAGTAGAACAGGGGACTACGAGCAGTACTTC. Translation gives CASSRTGDYEQYF.

The chain uses TRBV28 and TRBJ2-5; 7 positions match TRBD1. CDR3 length: 13 amino acids. Trimming removed 7 bases from V and 2 bases from J; junction bases left unmatched: 4. CDR1 is MDHEN, CDR2 SYDVKM, per germline. CDR3 DNA: TGTGCCAGCACCAGGGACAGTCAAGAGACCCAGTACTTC. This sequence encodes CASTRDSQETQYF. The whole variable domain, filled in from reference TRBV28 and TRBJ2-5, reads DVKVTQSSRYLVKRTGEKVFLECVQDMDHENMFWYRQDPGLGLRLIYFSYDVKMKEKGDIPEGYSVSREKKERFSLILESASTNQTSMYLCASTRDSQETQYFGPGTRLLVL.

The rearrangement links TRBV29-1 to TRBJ1-2, with D possibly TRBD1 on 5 matching bases. Trimming shortened V by 4 bases and J by 3 bases, and 12 bases separated the two germline ends. The CDR3 contains 13 residues. Germline V lookup: CDR1 SQVTM, CDR2 ANQGSEA. CDR3 nucleotide sequence: TGCAGCGTTGGAGGGGACGTCGACTATGGCTACACCTTC. Its translation is CSVGGDVDYGYTF.

This CDR3 is CASSQQGSSYEQYF. CDR3 sequence (DNA): TGTGCCAGCAGTCAACAGGGGAGCTCCTACGAGCAGTACTTC. The rearrangement joins TRBV28 to TRBJ2-7; 7 nucleotides agree with TRBD1. Per germline, CDR1 MDHEN and CDR2 SYDVKM. V gave up 5 bases and J gave up 0 bases; unmatched junction bases: 4. CDR3 size: 14 residues.

The rearrangement links TRBV12-5 to TRBJ2-2; TRBD1 is a possible D gene (5 bases). The germline V gene has CDR1 LGHNT and CDR2 FRNRAP. This CDR3 contains 14 residues. The V end was cut by 6 bases, the J end by 2 bases, with 10 bases between. CDR3 amino acids: CASGGAHNTGELFF. CDR3 sequence (DNA): TGTGCTAGTGGAGGGGCGCATAACACCGGGGAGCTGTTTTTT.

The chain recombines TRBV7-2 with TRBJ2-1, with 13 bases that match TRBD2. In germline, CDR1 is SGHTA, CDR2 FQGNSA. The CDR3 sequence is 15 residues long. The V gene end was trimmed by 5 bases and the J gene end by 5 bases; junction bases not matched to a gene: 3. The CDR3 protein is CASSPGLAGNNEQFF. CDR3 DNA: TGTGCCAGCAGCCCGGGACTAGCGGGGAACAATGAGCAGTTCTTC.

The V call is TRBV10-2, the J call TRBJ1-1; D gene ambiguous. The CDR3 is 11 amino acids. Trimming pared 6 bases from V and 4 bases from J, leaving 6 bases between. Germline V gene lookup returns CDR1 WSHSY and CDR2 SAAADI. The CDR3 sequence is CASRLGTEAFF. The CDR3, as DNA: TGCGCCAGCAGATTAGGCACTGAAGCTTTCTTT.

The chain carries TRBV10-3 and TRBJ1-1; D uncertain. The CDR3 contains 15 residues. V gave up 11 bases and J gave up 1 base, with 20 bases separating them. The V gene's germline CDR1 is ENHRY and CDR2 SYGVKD. CDR3 sequence (DNA): TGTGCCTCCCTCGGGCCTCCTAGGGAGAACACTGAAGCTTTCTTT. Protein product: CASLGPPRENTEAFF.

The J gene is TRBJ2-3, the V gene TRBV5-1; 9 bases are a match to TRBD2. From germline, CDR1 is SGHRS and CDR2 YFSETQ. V was clipped by 4 bases and J by 0 bases; unmatched bases: 15. This CDR3 has 19 residues. The CDR3 DNA reads TGCGCCAGCAGCGGGGACTATAGCGGGAGAGGCGGCAGCACAGATACGCAGTATTTT. Translating it yields CASSGDYSGRGGSTDTQYF.

The rearrangement joins TRBV4-3 to TRBJ1-6, with D hard to call. Looked up from germline, CDR1 is LGHNA and CDR2 is YSLEER. The germline V and J ends were trimmed by 0 bases and 2 bases, with 11 bases remaining between them. This CDR3 has 17 residues. The chain's CDR3 is CASSQEWVGAYNSPLHF. Here the CDR3 DNA reads TGCGCCAGCAGCCAAGAGTGGGTAGGTGCCTATAATTCACCCCTCCACTTT.

This clone is a singleton in its sample. Other DNA sequences from this sample encode an identical CDR3 as well. This sequence joins TRBV4-1 and TRBJ1-6; D is unclear. This CDR3 has 14 residues. Trimming cost V 9 bases and J 3 bases, with 12 bases left between them. CDR1 and CDR2 (germline): MGHRA, YSYEKL. DNA for the CDR3: TGCGCCAGTACATCTTCGGGCTATAATTCACCCCTCCACTTT. The encoded protein is CASTSSGYNSPLHF.

Remarks on this clone: This sample includes further DNA sequences coding for the same CDR3. This sequence joins TRBV15 and TRBJ1-3; no reliable D call. CDR3 size: 15 residues. CDR1 LNHNV and CDR2 YYDKDF come from the germline V gene (reference sequence). Trimming shortened V by 0 bases and J by 4 bases, and 10 bases separated the two germline ends. The DNA for the CDR3 is TGTGCCACCAGCAGAGATCGGGGAGCGGGAAACACCATATATTTT. This gives the protein CATSRDRGAGNTIYF.

The chain links TRBV2 to TRBJ1-4; D unclear. Per germline, CDR1 SNHLY and CDR2 FYNNEI. CDR3 size: 15 residues. Trimming took off 6 bases at V and 2 bases at J, with 13 bases between the two ends. The CDR3 reads CASRPSGFTNEKLFF. In DNA form, the CDR3 reads TGTGCCAGCAGACCCTCCGGGTTTACTAATGAAAAACTGTTTTTT. Full variable domain (outside the CDR3, taken from reference TRBV2 and TRBJ1-4): EPEVTQTPSHQVTQMGQEVILRCVPISNHLYFYWYRQILGQKVEFLVSFYNNEISEKSEIFDDQFSVERPDGSNFTLKIRSTKLEDSAMYFCASRPSGFTNEKLFFGSGTQLSVL.

As regards this clone: In the same sample, other DNA sequences code for this CDR3. The chain recombines TRBV13 with TRBJ2-7, with 9 nucleotides matching TRBD1. The J segment lost 4 bases and the V segment lost 4 bases, leaving 2 bases of the junction unmatched. This CDR3 contains 13 residues. The germline CDR1 and CDR2 sequences are PRHDT and FYEKMQ (reference sequence). DNA for the CDR3: TGTGCCAGCAGCTCCGGACAGGGGTACGAGCAGTACTTC. This sequence encodes CASSSGQGYEQYF. The full variable domain, with the rest looked up from reference TRBV13 and TRBJ2-7, is AAGVIQSPRHLIKEKRETATLKCYPIPRHDTVYWYQQGPGQDPQFLISFYEKMQSDKGSIPDRFSAQQFSDYHSELNMSSLELGDSALYFCASSSGQGYEQYFGPGTRLTVT.

CDR3: CASSPKNTEAFF. The CDR3 nucleotides are TGTGCCAGCAGCCCGAAGAACACTGAAGCTTTCTTT. The chain recombines TRBV5-8 with TRBJ1-1; D gene ambiguous. CDR1 is SGHTS, CDR2 YDEGEE, per germline. Trimming removed 4 bases at V and 1 base at J, with 5 bases between. CDR3 length equals 12 residues.

V usage is TRBV4-1 and J usage is TRBJ2-7; maybe TRBD2 (5 bases). The germline V gene encodes CDR1 MGHRA and CDR2 YSYEKL. This CDR3 is built from 13 residues. V lost 4 bases and J lost 2, with 9 bases in between. CDR3 sequence: CASSLSLAYEQYF. The CDR3, as DNA: TGCGCCAGCAGCCTTTCACTAGCCTACGAGCAGTACTTC.

V and J are TRBV10-2 and TRBJ2-7; either TRBD1 or TRBD2 may fit D (5 bases each). CDR1 is WSHSY, CDR2 SAAADI, per germline. The CDR3 has 12 amino acids. V lost 7 bases and J 4 bases, leaving 11 bases between the germline ends. CDR3 region: CASTRDGYEQYF. CDR3 nucleotides: TGCGCCAGCACCCGGGACGGTTACGAGCAGTACTTC.

The chain carries TRBV10-2 and TRBJ1-6; D is undetermined. Germline CDR1 reads WSHSY; CDR2 reads SAAADI. The CDR3 extends over 16 amino acids. Trimming pared 2 bases from V and 0 bases from J, leaving 8 bases between. The CDR3 loop reads CASSEDGSSYNSPLHF. For the CDR3, the DNA is TGCGCCAGCAGTGAGGACGGGAGCTCCTATAATTCACCCCTCCACTTT.

This clone was found once. The chain employs TRBV6-1 and TRBJ2-6, with D perhaps being TRBD1 or TRBD2 (5 bases each). Germline V gene data show CDR1 as MNHNS and CDR2 as SASEGT. There are 15 residues in the CDR3. V was trimmed by 7 bases and J by 0 bases, leaving 10 bases between them. The CDR3 DNA is TGTGCCAGCAAGGCAGGGAGCTCTGGGGCCAACGTCCTGACTTTC. It encodes CASKAGSSGANVLTF.

The chain combines TRBV7-2 with TRBJ1-6; tentatively, D is TRBD1 (6 bases). This CDR3 contains 17 residues. V lost 7 bases to trimming and J lost 3 bases, with 19 bases between them. Per the germline V gene, CDR1 is SGHTA and CDR2 is FQGNSA. As DNA, the CDR3 is TGTGCCAGCATCGAAACCGGGGGCGACAGCTATAATTCACCCCTCCACTTT. Its translation is CASIETGGDSYNSPLHF.